What follows is one T cell receptor (beta chain) and its context. Its antigen remains unidentified. The data were obtained in a study of OX40 agonist ivuxolimab in advanced cancers. Study at large: The drug used for patients, ivuxolimab, was an agonistic anti-OX40 (CD134) antibody. Aged roughly 23 to 79 with a mean of approximately 60 years, they were around 79% male.

TCRdb keeps only in-frame clones here, not all; method: immunoSEQ multiplex PCR. This sample has about 48,000 clones, with approximately 84% found just once. General study results and limits: There was clonal expansion of CD4+ and CD8+ blood T cells by week 6 at 0.1 to 3.0 mg/kg.

This TCR was sampled from an adult with an advanced solid tumor such as melanoma, head and neck, liver or kidney cancer. The sample here was CD4+ or CD8+ T cells sorted from blood, taken in a trial of the OX40 agonist ivuxolimab.

In DNA, the CDR3 is TGTGCCAGCAGACTGGACAGGGGCGGACAGCCCCAGCATTTT. It translates to CASRLDRGGQPQHF. V is TRBV6-5 and J is TRBJ1-5, with TRBD1 matching over 9 bases. Germline assignment: CDR1 MNHEY and CDR2 SVGAGI. The junction had 7 bases not matched to a gene; V was cut back by 6 bases and J by 7 bases. This CDR3 region has 14 residues.